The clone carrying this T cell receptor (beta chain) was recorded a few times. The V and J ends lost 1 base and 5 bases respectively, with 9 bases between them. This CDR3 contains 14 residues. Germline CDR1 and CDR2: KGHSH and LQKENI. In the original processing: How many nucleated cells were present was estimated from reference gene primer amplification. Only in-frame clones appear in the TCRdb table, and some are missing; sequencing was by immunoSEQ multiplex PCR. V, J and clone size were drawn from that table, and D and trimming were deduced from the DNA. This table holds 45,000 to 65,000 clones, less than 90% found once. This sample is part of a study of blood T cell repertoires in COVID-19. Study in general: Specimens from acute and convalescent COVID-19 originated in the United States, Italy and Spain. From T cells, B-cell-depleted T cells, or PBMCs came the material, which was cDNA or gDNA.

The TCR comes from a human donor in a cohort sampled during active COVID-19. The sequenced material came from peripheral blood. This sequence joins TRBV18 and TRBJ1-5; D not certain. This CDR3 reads CASSPQAGDQPQHF. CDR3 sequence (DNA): TGTGCCAGCTCACCACAGGCCGGGGATCAGCCCCAGCATTTT.